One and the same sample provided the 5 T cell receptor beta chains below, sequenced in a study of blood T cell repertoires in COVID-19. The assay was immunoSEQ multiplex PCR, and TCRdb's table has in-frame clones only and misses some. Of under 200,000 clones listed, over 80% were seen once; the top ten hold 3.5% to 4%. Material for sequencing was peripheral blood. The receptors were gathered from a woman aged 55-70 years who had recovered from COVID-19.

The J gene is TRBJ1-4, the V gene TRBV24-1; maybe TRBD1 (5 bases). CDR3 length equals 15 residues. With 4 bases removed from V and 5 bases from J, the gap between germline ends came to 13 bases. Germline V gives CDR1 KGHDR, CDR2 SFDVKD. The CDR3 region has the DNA TGTGCCACCAGTGAAGGGAGGAGACAGAATGAAAAACTGTTTTTT. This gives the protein CATSEGRRQNEKLFF.

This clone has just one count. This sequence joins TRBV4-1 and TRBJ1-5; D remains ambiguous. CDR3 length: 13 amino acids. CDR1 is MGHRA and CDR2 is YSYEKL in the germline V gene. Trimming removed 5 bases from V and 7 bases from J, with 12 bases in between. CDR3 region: CASSYLPYQPQHF. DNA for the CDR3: TGCGCCAGCAGCTACTTGCCTTACCAGCCCCAGCATTTT.

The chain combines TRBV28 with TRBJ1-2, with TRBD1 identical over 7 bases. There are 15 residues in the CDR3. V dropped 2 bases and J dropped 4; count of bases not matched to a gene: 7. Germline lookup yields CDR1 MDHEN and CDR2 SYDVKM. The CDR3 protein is CASSLGSRTGYGYTF. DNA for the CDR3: TGTGCCAGCAGTTTAGGGTCCAGGACAGGCTATGGCTACACCTTC.

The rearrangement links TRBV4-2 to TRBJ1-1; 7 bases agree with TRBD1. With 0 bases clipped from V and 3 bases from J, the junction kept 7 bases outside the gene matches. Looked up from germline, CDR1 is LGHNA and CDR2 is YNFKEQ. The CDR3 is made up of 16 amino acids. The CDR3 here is CASSQDSGGPDTEAFF. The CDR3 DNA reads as TGTGCCAGCAGCCAAGATTCAGGGGGGCCGGACACTGAAGCTTTCTTT.

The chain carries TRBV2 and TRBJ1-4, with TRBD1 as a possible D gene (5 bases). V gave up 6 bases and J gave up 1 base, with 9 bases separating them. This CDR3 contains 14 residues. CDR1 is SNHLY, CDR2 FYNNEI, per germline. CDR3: CASRGRGTNEKLFF. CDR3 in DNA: TGTGCCAGCAGAGGAAGGGGAACTAATGAAAAACTGTTTTTT.